The T cell receptor beta chain described here comes from a study of a mutant IDH1 vaccine in newly diagnosed glioma. CDR3 size: 16 residues. After removal of 5 bases from V and 3 bases from J, the junction contained 6 bases not matched to a gene. In germline, CDR1 is SEHNR, CDR2 FQNEAQ (reference sequence). Time point meaning: baseline, week 1 (first vaccination visit). Treatment described: pre-vaccination baseline after standard-of-care therapy. Clones were sequenced by immunoSEQ multiplex PCR, and TCRdb holds only the in-frame ones, with some missing. The table includes tens of thousands of clones, roughly 80% detected once.

V gene TRBV7-9 combines with J gene TRBJ2-7; TRBD2 agrees at 14 bases. This specimen was PBMCs, taken from a glioma patient treated with radiotherapy, temozolomide or both. The receptor's source is a man aged 18 to 29 with glioma. The CDR3 DNA follows: TGTGCCAGCAGCCCCGGACTAGCGGGAGGCAACTACGAGCAGTACTTC. The encoded protein is CASSPGLAGGNYEQYF.